This T cell receptor (beta chain) was documented in a study of cytomegalovirus exposure and HLA in healthy donors. Across the study: Roughly 170 million T cells yielded 110 million or so unique TCR beta sequences in earlier analysis.

Amplification used 60 Vbeta primers and 13 Jbeta primers. Data came from immunoSEQ multiplex PCR; TCRdb stores just in-frame clones and leaves some out. The sample has about 120,000 clones, roughly 70% seen once. The table lists this clone with a count of one. From germline, CDR1 is SGHTA and CDR2 FQGNSA. V dropped 3 bases and J dropped 4 bases, with 22 bases sitting between them. The CDR3 has 17 residues. The genes are TRBV7-2 and TRBJ2-7, with TRBD1 as a possible D gene (6 bases). The TCR comes from a woman aged 40-49 years in good health and CMV-seropositive. Sequencing was done on a sample of PBMCs. The CDR3: CASSFLGVQGSRYEQYF. The CDR3 coding sequence is TGTGCCAGCAGCTTCCTGGGTGTACAGGGTTCCCGATACGAGCAGTACTTC.